These 5 T cell receptor beta chains share one sample of origin, sequenced in a study. Using its own MiXCR run on the RT-PCR reads, TCRdb lists one record per CDR3 protein. This sample yields more than 600,000 distinct CDR3 sequences, of which about 14% are seen a single time; about 3.9% belongs to the top ten. Sequencing was performed on memory CD4+ T cells from blood. The receptors shown here come from a female donor in good health, serving as a healthy control.

Ten or more counts support this clonotype. The chain couples TRBV20-1 to TRBJ1-6; no clear D. In germline, CDR1 is DFQATT, CDR2 SNEGSKA (reference sequence). The ends were cut back, 3 bases at V and 6 bases at J, with 18 bases in the middle. CDR3 size: 16 residues. CDR3 nucleotides: TGCAGTGCTAGGGAATCAGGACCGCGACCTAATTCACCCCTCCACTTT. Encoded protein: CSARESGPRPNSPLHF.

The chain has TRBV7-2 and TRBJ2-3; perhaps TRBD2 as D (6 bases). The CDR3 loop spans 15 amino acids. V dropped 5 bases and J dropped 2 bases, with 14 bases sitting between them. Per germline, CDR1 SGHTA and CDR2 FQGNSA. This CDR3 is CASSPGGLNTDTQYF. CDR3 in DNA: TGTGCCAGCAGCCCCGGAGGGCTGAACACAGATACGCAGTATTTT.

This clonotype was observed a few times. The J gene is TRBJ1-1, the V gene TRBV5-1; tentatively, D is TRBD1 (5 bases). The CDR3 contains 14 residues. Germline assignment: CDR1 SGHRS and CDR2 YFSETQ. The V and J ends lost 4 bases and 0 bases respectively, with 10 bases between them. CDR3 in amino acids: CASSRQSLNTEAFF. CDR3 DNA sequence: TGCGCCAGCAGCCGACAGAGCTTGAACACTGAAGCTTTCTTT.

J is TRBJ2-1 and V is TRBV30, with TRBD2 matching 11 bases. The CDR3 is 16 residues long. V lost 5 bases and J lost 3; bases outside the gene matches: 9. Germline V gene lookup returns CDR1 GTSNPN and CDR2 SVGIG (reference sequence). CDR3 in amino acids: CAWDSGRANLYNEQFF. The CDR3 DNA follows: TGTGCCTGGGATAGCGGGAGGGCCAATCTCTACAATGAGCAGTTCTTC.

This chain uses TRBV7-2 with TRBJ1-2; the D is unclear. The germline V gene encodes CDR1 SGHTA and CDR2 FQGNSA. The CDR3 runs to 14 residues. With 5 bases removed from V and 4 bases from J, the gap between germline ends came to 14 bases. CDR3 region: CASSLSGQAYGYTF. In DNA form, the CDR3 reads TGTGCCAGCAGCCTTTCCGGGCAGGCCTATGGCTACACCTTC.